This T cell receptor (beta chain) was retrieved from a study of blood T cell repertoires in COVID-19 (dated by TCRdb to the early 2020s). Context from the whole study: The collaborator samples originated in the United States, Italy and Spain and spanned the acute and convalescent phases of COVID-19. The material from the prospective study consisted of cDNA or gDNA derived from T cells, B-cell-depleted T cells, or PBMCs. Deeply sampled blood TCRbeta repertoires from subjects exposed to, actively infected with, or recovered from COVID-19 were included in the dataset. Where available, HLA class I and class II types were taken from metadata supplied by the sample provider and were not determined by assay-based typing. The repertoires were released in a freely available public database intended as a resource for research on the immune response to SARS-CoV-2. The samples were drawn from the first 160 participants of the ongoing ImmuneRACE study and from 1,254 subjects provided by 6 global collaborators. The sample metadata nearly always contained a de-identified subject ID, COVID-19 status, age in years and sex.

Notes on this clone: The clone's antigen remains unknown. No base-level quality is on record; no much larger clone is a single base apart.

One collaborating source in Seattle enrolled patients during active infection and followed them longitudinally through the course of disease. Each collaborating institution followed its own protocols to collect whole blood in K2EDTA tubes. For TCRbeta analysis, collaborators shipped samples in one of three forms: frozen whole blood, isolated PBMCs, or DNA extracted from either of those sample types. Here is what the overall study found, with its caveats: Clinical and demographic metadata were provided uncurated, with the amount varying by source and participant.

The immunoSEQ Assay, a bias-controlled multiplex PCR, was used to amplify TCRbeta CDR3 regions from genomic DNA. In the authors' own workflow: Within the assay, amplification of reference gene primers was used to estimate how many nucleated cells each sample contained. Sequence reads were collapsed and filtered to measure the absolute abundance of every unique TCRbeta CDR3 rearrangement. For each sample, productive Simpson clonality was calculated as the square root of Simpson's diversity index over productive rearrangements. Sourced from immuneACCESS, this table was stored by TCRdb with only in-frame sequences that have V and J called. A share of the clones is absent; for the studies checked, an unresolved V gene accounts for under half, and the remainder has no known explanation. V and J calls and clone size follow that table, whereas D and trimming were derived from the DNA. The sample table holds roughly 200,000 clones, of which 86% were seen once. About 9.4% of the sample is held by the ten biggest clonotypes.

Source material: peripheral blood. This TCR was recovered from a woman in her 50s with COVID-19, enrolled during active disease.

The CDR3: CASSPGVANEKLFF. The DNA is as follows: TGCGCCAGCAGCCCGGGGGTGGCGAATGAAAAACTGTTTTTT. This sequence uses TRBV4-3 and TRBJ1-4; perhaps TRBD1 is the D gene, with 5 bases matching. Deletion took 4 bases off V and 5 bases off J, with a span of 11 bases between the germline ends. The germline V gene gives CDR1 as LGHNA and CDR2 as YSLEER. From its cysteine to its phenylalanine, the CDR3 spans 14 amino acids. Only the CDR3 DNA is retained, 42 bases long and in frame from the first base.